The T cell receptor beta chain described here comes from a study of identical twins. This clonotype was recorded many times. Its antigen is unidentified. The study's findings and limits: Invariant cells of the MAIT and iNKT types might have partly distorted the zero-insertion analyses.

TCRdb re-called the 5' RACE reads through MiXCR, storing one row per CDR3 protein. The repertoire holds 250,000 to 350,000 distinct CDR3 sequences, with roughly 9.7% as singletons. All donors comprised healthy Caucasians. The CDR3 runs 13 residues. V dropped 4 bases and J dropped 1; count of bases not matched to a gene: 3. Germline CDR1 SQVTM, CDR2 ANQGSEA. These same data were also listed under a study on yellow fever vaccine responses in identical twins.

Material: CD8+ T cells sorted from blood. The rearrangement joins TRBV29-1 to TRBJ2-7; 8 bases match TRBD2. The TCR was taken from a woman under 30 in good health. The chain's CDR3 is CSVAAGGSYEQYF. For the CDR3, the DNA is TGCAGCGTTGCGGCGGGGGGTTCCTACGAGCAGTACTTC.